This T cell receptor beta chain was recorded in a study of blood T cell repertoires in COVID-19. Whole-study context: Samples representing acute and convalescent COVID-19 were sourced from the United States, Italy and Spain. The cDNA or gDNA used as material had been derived from T cells, B-cell-depleted T cells, or PBMCs.

Recruits, aged roughly 18 to 95 years, lived in some 25 US areas. After removal of 5 bases from V and 6 bases from J, the junction contained 8 bases not matched to a gene. Looked up from germline, CDR1 is MNHEY and CDR2 is SMNVEV (reference sequence). The CDR3 is 17 amino acids. The table came from immunoSEQ multiplex PCR; TCRdb's copy has only in-frame clones and leaves some out. The sample has 210,000 or so clones, 70% to 90% seen once. This TCR derives from a woman aged 40 to 50 with acute COVID-19. V and J are TRBV27 and TRBJ2-2; 14 bases line up with TRBD2. The specimen sequenced was PBMCs or T cells enriched from blood (not recorded which). CDR3 region: CASSLLSTSGGAGELFF. In DNA form, the CDR3 reads TGTGCCAGCAGTCTCCTATCGACTAGCGGGGGGGCCGGGGAGCTGTTTTTT.